The 5 T cell receptor beta chains below all came from one sample that was sequenced in a study of blood T cell repertoires in COVID-19. Assay used: immunoSEQ multiplex PCR; TCRdb lists only in-frame clones, some missing. This sample has about 240,000 clones, with more than 75% found just once. What was sequenced was peripheral blood. Every receptor here comes from an older woman with active or convalescent COVID-19.

This clone appeared a single time. The rearrangement uses TRBV19 and TRBJ1-1; D remains ambiguous. CDR3 length: 13 amino acids. V was pared by 7 bases and J by 3 bases, with 12 bases between. Germline V gives CDR1 LNHDA, CDR2 SQIVND (reference sequence). CDR3 in amino acids: CASTGTGYTEAFF. DNA of the CDR3: TGTGCCAGTACGGGAACGGGGTACACTGAAGCTTTCTTT.

This chain connects TRBV7-9 to TRBJ2-7, with D hard to call. The CDR3 loop spans 12 amino acids. V was trimmed by 4 bases and J by 2 bases, leaving 6 bases between them. Germline CDR1 and CDR2: SEHNR and FQNEAQ (reference sequence). The CDR3 loop is CASSSVTYEQYF. The CDR3 DNA reads TGTGCCAGCAGCTCGGTAACCTACGAGCAGTACTTC.

This sequence joins TRBV9 and TRBJ2-7; 7 bases line up with TRBD1. Germline V gene sequence: CDR1 SGDLS, CDR2 YYNGEE. J gave up 3 bases and V 3 bases, and 9 bases lay outside the gene matches. The length of the CDR3 is 15 residues. The CDR3 reads CASSEGTASLYEQYF. DNA for the CDR3: TGTGCCAGCAGCGAGGGGACAGCTAGCCTCTACGAGCAGTACTTC.

The chain links TRBV7-3 to TRBJ1-1, with a weak D call TRBD1 (6 bases). V gave up 5 bases and J gave up 4 bases, with 14 bases separating them. The CDR3 is 14 amino acids. Germline loops: CDR1 SGHTA, CDR2 FQGTGA. CDR3 bases: TGTGCCAGCAGCGAAACAGGGTTCCTCACTGAAGCTTTCTTT. It is translated as CASSETGFLTEAFF.

This clone occurred once. The chain carries TRBV19 and TRBJ2-7, with 8 bases identical to TRBD1. After removal of 10 bases from V and 3 bases from J, the junction contained 11 bases not matched to a gene. This CDR3 is 14 amino acids long. Germline V gives CDR1 LNHDA, CDR2 SQIVND (reference sequence). CDR3 DNA: TGTGCCACCAAGGCGGCAGGGGGCCTCTACGAGCAGTACTTC. It yields the protein CATKAAGGLYEQYF.